Listed below are T cell receptor beta chains from one sample, sequenced in a study of response to subunit inactivated influenza vaccine. TCRdb re-analysed the RT-PCR reads in MiXCR, keeping a single row per CDR3 protein. The table lists about 500,000 distinct CDR3 sequences, 16% of them singletons. Sequencing used CD4+ T cells sorted from PBMCs, obtained less than 30 months after vaccination. All receptors come from a man in his fifties or sixties who received an inactivated influenza vaccine. Each CDR3 is given with its conserved first and last residue. The D gene is left open where the match is weak. The size of a clone is reported for some rows only, either as once, few or many, or as a class for expanded clones.

d_gene | j_gene | abundance | v_gene | CDR3nt | CDR3aa
. | TRBJ1-5 | . | TRBV20-1 | TGCAGTACCAAACGGGCGCATCAGCCCCAGCATTTT | CSTKRAHQPQHF
TRBD2 | TRBJ2-5 | few | TRBV20-1 | TGCAGTGCTAGAGATAGCCAAGCGGGAGTTGGAGAGACCCAGTACTTC | CSARDSQAGVGETQYF
. | TRBJ2-1 | . | TRBV6-2/TRBV6-3 | TGTGCCAGTAATACCCCGGGGAGCTTCAATGAGCAGTTCTTC | CASNTPGSFNEQFF
. | TRBJ2-7 | . | TRBV5-1 | TGCGCCAGCAGGGGCCCGGGCCTCAATTACGAGCAGTACTTC | CASRGPGLNYEQYF
. | TRBJ2-2 | few | TRBV11-3 | TGTGCCAGCAGCTTAGATCGCACTGCCGGGGAGCTGTTTTTT | CASSLDRTAGELFF
TRBD1 | TRBJ2-6 | few | TRBV27 | TGTGCCAGCAGTCCCCGGACAGGGGGCCACCGATCTGGGGCCAACGTCCTGACTTTC | CASSPRTGGHRSGANVLTF
. | TRBJ2-1 | few | TRBV7-9 | TGTGCCAGCATCCTAGGGGGCTCCTACAATGAGCAGTTCTTC | CASILGGSYNEQFF
. | TRBJ2-7 | . | TRBV11-2 | TGTGCCAGCAGCTCCCAGGGATCTCTCTACGAGCAGTACTTC | CASSSQGSLYEQYF
. | TRBJ1-4 | . | TRBV20-1 | TGCAGTGCTCAGGACCGAAGAAAGGAAAAACTGTTTTTT | CSAQDRRKEKLFF
. | TRBJ2-1 | many | TRBV5-1 | TGCGCCAGCAGCTTGGTTCAGGGCTTCTACAATGAGCAGTTCTTC | CASSLVQGFYNEQFF